This is a list of T cell receptor beta chains from one sample in a study of OX40 agonist ivuxolimab in advanced cancers. Sequencing was performed with immunoSEQ multiplex PCR; in TCRdb, only in-frame clones are kept and a portion is missing. The sample includes 40,000 to 50,000 clones, about 88% of them seen just once. The specimen was CD4+ or CD8+ T cells sorted from blood, collected in a trial of the OX40 agonist ivuxolimab. These TCRs come from an adult with an advanced solid tumor such as melanoma, head and neck, liver or kidney cancer. Both conserved end residues are part of each CDR3. The order of the fields is clone size, D gene, J gene, V gene, CDR3 protein, CDR3 DNA. A D gene is named only where the DNA matches it firmly. Where a row states a size, it is once, few, many or the class of an expanded clone; other rows omit it.

size: NA; D: NA; J: TRBJ2-7; V: TRBV5-1; CDR3: CASSRRWGDEQYF; DNA: TGCGCCAGCAGCCGCCGTTGGGGGGACGAGCAGTACTTC
size: NA; D: NA; J: TRBJ2-4; V: TRBV27; CDR3: CASSLLGDNIQYF; DNA: TGTGCCAGCAGTTTATTAGGGGACAACATTCAGTACTTC
size: NA; D: TRBD1; J: TRBJ2-7; V: TRBV5-1; CDR3: CASSLVGDRGYEQYF; DNA: TGCGCCAGCAGCTTGGTCGGGGACAGGGGCTACGAGCAGTACTTC
size: NA; D: TRBD2; J: TRBJ2-7; V: TRBV5-6; CDR3: CASTPGRVSYEQYF; DNA: TGTGCCAGCACCCCAGGGAGGGTCTCCTACGAGCAGTACTTC
size: NA; D: NA; J: TRBJ2-7; V: TRBV5-1; CDR3: CASSLEAGASEQYF; DNA: TGCGCCAGCAGCTTGGAGGCAGGGGCTAGCGAGCAGTACTTC
size: NA; D: NA; J: TRBJ2-2; V: TRBV28; CDR3: CASGEITGNSGELFF; DNA: TGTGCCAGCGGAGAGATTACAGGGAACTCCGGGGAGCTGTTTTTT
size: NA; D: TRBD1; J: TRBJ2-6; V: TRBV18; CDR3: CASSPADRAGANVLTF; DNA: TGTGCCAGCTCACCGGCCGACAGGGCTGGGGCCAACGTCCTGACTTTC
size: NA; D: NA; J: TRBJ1-5; V: TRBV28; CDR3: CASRYPRGSGNQPQHF; DNA: TGTGCCAGCAGGTACCCTCGAGGTTCCGGCAATCAGCCCCAGCATTTT
size: NA; D: NA; J: TRBJ2-7; V: TRBV19; CDR3: CASSSHDRVAGHEQYF; DNA: TGTGCCAGTAGTTCACACGACAGGGTAGCGGGCCACGAGCAGTACTTC
size: NA; D: TRBD1; J: TRBJ2-5; V: TRBV15; CDR3: CATSSRQGRETQYF; DNA: TGTGCCACCAGCTCCCGACAGGGTCGCGAGACCCAGTACTTC
size: NA; D: TRBD1; J: TRBJ1-5; V: TRBV6-6; CDR3: CASSPRQGRHQPQHF; DNA: TGTGCCAGCAGTCCGAGACAGGGGCGGCATCAGCCCCAGCATTTT
size: few; D: TRBD2; J: TRBJ2-3; V: TRBV11-3; CDR3: CASSLGLAEAGKSTDTQYF; DNA: TGTGCCAGCAGCCTAGGACTAGCGGAAGCGGGCAAGAGCACAGATACGCAGTATTTT
size: NA; D: TRBD2; J: TRBJ2-7; V: TRBV6-1; CDR3: CASSPSGGYEQYF; DNA: TGTGCCAGCAGTCCCTCGGGGGGCTACGAGCAGTACTTC
size: few; D: TRBD2; J: TRBJ2-7; V: TRBV2; CDR3: CATREASGGSYEQYF; DNA: TGTGCCACCAGGGAGGCTAGCGGGGGATCCTACGAGCAGTACTTC
size: NA; D: NA; J: TRBJ2-7; V: TRBV27; CDR3: CASRFDGYQSYEQYF; DNA: TGTGCCAGCAGATTTGACGGGTACCAATCCTACGAGCAGTACTTC